This TCR beta chain derives from a study of shared clonotypes between healthy human individuals. The V gene's germline CDR1 is SGHAT and CDR2 FQNNGV. The CDR3 has 19 amino acids. Losses at the gene ends were 1 base for V and 1 base for J; bases not matched to a gene: 13. CD45RO-negative CD8 cells positively selected for CCR7 made up the naive population, which excluded terminally differentiated effector memory CD45RA+ cells. The study enrolled healthy HIV-negative adults without recent acute infections or vaccinations as donors. As regards this clone: The antigen is not known.

General study points: Memory subsets had estimated richness that was generally smaller than that of naive subsets. Clonotype sharing among donors was thought likely to change with sequencing depth. When naive CD4 clonotypes were compared across a few donors, about 5% were shared.

Sequencing was performed with immunoSEQ multiplex PCR; in TCRdb, only in-frame clones are kept and a portion is missing. Here the sample spans roughly 600,000 clones, 95% to 98% being singletons. This sequence originates from a young man in good health. The gene calls are TRBV11-2 and TRBJ2-1; 7 bases align to TRBD1. What was sequenced was naive CD8+ T cells sorted from blood. The CDR3 DNA reads as TGTGCCAGCAGCTTAGGGCACTTAGGACAGGCTCCTTCCTACAATGAGCAGTTCTTC. Translated: CASSLGHLGQAPSYNEQFF.